A selection of T cell receptor beta chains follows, all from one sample in a study of shared clonotypes between healthy human individuals. Sequencing was performed with immunoSEQ multiplex PCR; in TCRdb, only in-frame clones are kept and a portion is missing. The sample consists of about 2.4 million clones, more than 80% of them appearing once. Sequencing was done on a sample of naive CD4+ T cells sorted from blood. The receptors originated from a man aged 18 to 30 in good health. Each CDR3 is given with its conserved first and last residue. D genes are given only for firm matches. Expanded clones are given a class, and other clones once, few, many or no size at all.

D gene	J gene	V gene	clone size	CDR3 protein	CDR3 DNA
-	TRBJ1-1	TRBV2	-	CASRGPFGGLTEAFF	TGTGCCAGCAGGGGACCCTTTGGGGGCCTAACTGAAGCTTTCTTT
TRBD1	TRBJ2-7	TRBV6-1	-	CASSAGQGNYEQYF	TGTGCCAGCAGTGCGGGACAGGGTAATTACGAGCAGTACTTC
TRBD1	TRBJ1-2	TRBV27	-	CASSPQGAIYGYTF	TGTGCCAGCAGTCCACAGGGGGCTATCTATGGCTACACCTTC
-	TRBJ2-3	TRBV5-1	-	CASSSSQPSTDTQYF	TGCGCCAGCAGCTCTAGCCAGCCTAGCACAGATACGCAGTATTTT
TRBD1	TRBJ2-5	TRBV4-2	-	CASSQDRGLETQYF	TGTGCCAGCAGCCAAGACAGGGGGCTGGAGACCCAGTACTTC
TRBD2	TRBJ2-3	TRBV25-1	-	CASSGGGLADTQYF	TGTGCCAGCAGCGGCGGGGGGCTGGCAGATACGCAGTATTTT
-	TRBJ2-2	TRBV2	-	CASSVRSAGELFF	TGTGCCAGCAGTGTTAGAAGTGCCGGGGAGCTGTTTTTT
TRBD2	TRBJ2-1	TRBV18	-	CASSPQIAGGEQFF	TGTGCCAGCTCACCACAGATAGCGGGAGGGGAGCAGTTCTTC
-	TRBJ2-2	TRBV5-1	-	CASSLEKRTGELFF	TGCGCCAGCAGCTTGGAGAAGCGGACCGGGGAGCTGTTTTTT
TRBD2	TRBJ2-5	TRBV5-4	-	CASSNRAGQETQYF	TGTGCCAGCAGCAACCGAGCGGGGCAAGAGACCCAGTACTTC
-	TRBJ1-1	TRBV25-1	-	CASSEWGDGMNTEAFF	TGTGCCAGCAGTGAATGGGGGGATGGGATGAACACTGAAGCTTTCTTT
-	TRBJ1-4	TRBV6-6	-	CASTHRTPGHEKLFF	TGTGCCAGCACCCACCGGACCCCCGGCCATGAAAAACTGTTTTTT
TRBD1	TRBJ2-7	TRBV29-1	-	CSVEGDRPPVQYF	TGCAGCGTTGAAGGGGACAGGCCACCTGTGCAGTACTTC
TRBD2	TRBJ2-3	TRBV28	-	CASSFRLAVTDTQYF	TGTGCCAGCAGCTTCAGACTAGCGGTCACAGATACGCAGTATTTT
-	TRBJ1-2	TRBV21-1	-	CASSKVGPGRPPGSYTF	TGTGCCAGCAGCAAAGTCGGCCCCGGCAGGCCTCCAGGTAGCTACACCTTC
-	TRBJ2-3	TRBV7-2	-	CASALSGGTVTQYF	TGTGCCAGCGCTCTCTCTGGCGGGACCGTTACGCAGTATTTT
TRBD2	TRBJ2-7	TRBV27	-	CASSLKGGSGEYEQYF	TGTGCCAGCAGTCTTAAGGGCGGGAGCGGGGAGTACGAGCAGTACTTC
-	TRBJ2-7	TRBV5-1	-	CASSPHTNPGREQYF	TGCGCCAGCAGTCCCCACACCAACCCGGGCCGCGAGCAGTACTTC
-	TRBJ2-1	TRBV28	-	CASNPSGRIWNEQFF	TGTGCCAGCAACCCTTCCGGGAGAATTTGGAATGAGCAGTTCTTC
-	TRBJ2-7	TRBV6-5	-	CASSSIPGTYEQYF	TGTGCCAGCAGTTCAATTCCCGGTACTTACGAGCAGTACTTC
-	TRBJ2-1	TRBV7-2	-	CASSVRLGTSSYNEQFF	TGTGCCAGCAGCGTGAGACTAGGAACTAGCTCCTACAATGAGCAGTTCTTC
-	TRBJ2-3	TRBV18	-	CASSLLEQSTTNTQYF	TGTGCCAGCTCACTTTTGGAACAGAGCACAACCAATACGCAGTATTTT
TRBD2	TRBJ2-3	TRBV6-6	-	CASKLAGSHRDTQYF	TGTGCCAGCAAACTAGCGGGTTCACACAGAGATACGCAGTATTTT
TRBD2	TRBJ2-3	TRBV7-7	-	CASSFGSGGTDTQYF	TGTGCTAGCAGCTTTGGTAGCGGGGGGACAGATACGCAGTATTTT
-	TRBJ1-3	TRBV19	-	CASSTFGRIDGNTIYF	TGTGCCAGTAGTACATTTGGCCGAATCGATGGAAACACCATATATTTT
-	TRBJ1-2	TRBV5-8	-	CASSWVGGYTF	TGTGCCAGCAGCTGGGTCGGGGGCTACACCTTC
-	TRBJ2-3	TRBV10-1	-	CASSESIFRDTQYF	TGCGCCAGCAGTGAGTCGATTTTCAGAGATACGCAGTATTTT
TRBD1	TRBJ1-5	TRBV28	-	CASSPKTGGKNQPQHF	TGTGCCAGCAGTCCCAAGACAGGGGGCAAAAATCAGCCCCAGCATTTT
TRBD1	TRBJ1-5	TRBV4-1	-	CASSLSGTGDQPQHF	TGCGCCAGCAGCCTATCCGGGACAGGGGATCAGCCCCAGCATTTT
-	TRBJ2-7	TRBV27	few	CASSLWDSGHEQYF	TGTGCCAGCAGTTTATGGGACTCGGGCCACGAGCAGTACTTC
TRBD1	TRBJ1-4	TRBV18	-	CASSPMAVGTGGRGEKLFF	TGTGCCAGCTCACCAATGGCCGTTGGGACAGGGGGCAGGGGTGAAAAACTGTTTTTT
TRBD2	TRBJ2-3	TRBV9	-	CASSAPRGLAGSTDTQYF	TGTGCCAGCAGCGCTCCTAGAGGACTAGCGGGGAGCACAGATACGCAGTATTTT
-	TRBJ1-4	TRBV4-1	-	CASSQDGSSNEKLFF	TGCGCCAGCAGCCAAGATGGCAGCTCGAATGAAAAACTGTTTTTT
TRBD1	TRBJ1-1	TRBV6-1	few	CASSELQGAGTEAFF	TGTGCCAGCAGTGAACTTCAGGGGGCTGGTACTGAAGCTTTCTTT
-	TRBJ2-6	TRBV6-5	-	CASSYRGSGANVLTF	TGTGCCAGCAGTTACCGGGGGTCCGGGGCCAACGTCCTGACTTTC
-	TRBJ2-2	TRBV5-6	once	CASSLRGLNTGELFF	TGTGCCAGCAGCTTGAGGGGGTTGAACACCGGGGAGCTGTTTTTT
-	TRBJ2-7	TRBV6-1	-	CASNPWGGPTYEQYF	TGTGCCAGCAACCCTTGGGGCGGACCAACCTACGAGCAGTACTTC
TRBD2	TRBJ2-1	TRBV7-9	-	CASSTTMGGSAGEQFF	TGTGCCAGCAGCACTACGATGGGCGGGAGTGCTGGTGAGCAGTTCTTC
TRBD2	TRBJ2-3	TRBV7-3	-	CASSSAGGHLDTQYF	TGTGCCAGCAGCTCCGCGGGGGGGCATTTAGATACGCAGTATTTT
-	TRBJ2-2	TRBV7-2	-	CASSPDLGGTGELFF	TGTGCCAGCAGCCCCGACCTAGGGGGCACCGGGGAGCTGTTTTTT
TRBD1	TRBJ2-1	TRBV30	once	CACTGGSSYNEQFF	TGTGCCTGCACAGGGGGGAGCTCCTACAATGAGCAGTTCTTC
TRBD1	TRBJ2-4	TRBV5-1	-	CASSQRGPFPDIQYF	TGCGCCAGCAGCCAGAGGGGGCCCTTCCCGGACATTCAGTACTTC
TRBD1	TRBJ2-2	TRBV29-1	-	CSVAQGALTGELFF	TGCAGCGTCGCCCAGGGGGCCCTCACCGGGGAGCTGTTTTTT
-	TRBJ2-3	TRBV19	-	CASSSGRNTDTQYF	TGTGCCAGTAGTTCCGGACGGAACACAGATACGCAGTATTTT
-	TRBJ1-1	TRBV7-2	-	CASSLKGGTEAFF	TGTGCCAGCAGCTTAAAGGGTGGGACTGAAGCTTTCTTT
-	TRBJ1-4	TRBV6-6	-	CASSYWGRSGEKLFF	TGTGCCAGCAGTTATTGGGGGCGAAGTGGTGAAAAACTGTTTTTT
TRBD1	TRBJ2-2	TRBV6-4	-	CASSDLARTGSNTGELFF	TGTGCCAGCAGTGACTTGGCCCGGACAGGTTCGAACACCGGGGAGCTGTTTTTT
TRBD1	TRBJ2-7	TRBV2	-	CASSEAPLRDSKLGQYF	TGTGCCAGCAGTGAAGCGCCTCTTAGGGACAGTAAATTGGGGCAGTACTTC
-	TRBJ2-1	TRBV11-3	-	CASSLDRRAKEQFF	TGTGCCAGCAGCTTAGATAGGAGGGCCAAGGAGCAGTTCTTC
-	TRBJ1-2	TRBV6-1	-	CASIPDQGFYGYTF	TGTGCCAGCATTCCGGACCAGGGCTTCTATGGCTACACCTTC
-	TRBJ2-1	TRBV7-9	-	CASSFQGYNEQFF	TGTGCCAGCAGTTTTCAGGGGTACAATGAGCAGTTCTTC
-	TRBJ2-7	TRBV2	once	CASSESGTSSYEQYF	TGTGCCAGCAGTGAATCGGGGACAAGTTCCTACGAGCAGTACTTC
TRBD2	TRBJ2-5	TRBV7-2	-	CASSLALAGETQYF	TGTGCCAGCAGCTTAGCGCTAGCGGGAGAGACCCAGTACTTC
-	TRBJ2-3	TRBV5-6	-	CASSFEYALRDTQYF	TGTGCCAGCAGCTTTGAGTACGCGTTAAGGGATACGCAGTATTTT
-	TRBJ1-2	TRBV5-1	-	CASNPGGQGYGYTF	TGCGCCAGCAACCCCGGAGGGCAGGGCTATGGCTACACCTTC